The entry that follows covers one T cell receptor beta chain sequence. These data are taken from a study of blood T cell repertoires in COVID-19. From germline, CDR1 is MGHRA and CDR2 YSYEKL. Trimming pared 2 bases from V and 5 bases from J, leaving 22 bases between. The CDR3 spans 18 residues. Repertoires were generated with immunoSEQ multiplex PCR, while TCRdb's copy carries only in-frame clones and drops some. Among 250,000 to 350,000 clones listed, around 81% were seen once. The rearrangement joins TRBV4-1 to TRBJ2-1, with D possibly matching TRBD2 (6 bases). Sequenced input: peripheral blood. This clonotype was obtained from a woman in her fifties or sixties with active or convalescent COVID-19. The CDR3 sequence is CASSQLGGGIVHHNEQFF. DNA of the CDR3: TGCGCCAGCAGCCAACTGGGGGGTGGGATAGTTCATCACAATGAGCAGTTCTTC.